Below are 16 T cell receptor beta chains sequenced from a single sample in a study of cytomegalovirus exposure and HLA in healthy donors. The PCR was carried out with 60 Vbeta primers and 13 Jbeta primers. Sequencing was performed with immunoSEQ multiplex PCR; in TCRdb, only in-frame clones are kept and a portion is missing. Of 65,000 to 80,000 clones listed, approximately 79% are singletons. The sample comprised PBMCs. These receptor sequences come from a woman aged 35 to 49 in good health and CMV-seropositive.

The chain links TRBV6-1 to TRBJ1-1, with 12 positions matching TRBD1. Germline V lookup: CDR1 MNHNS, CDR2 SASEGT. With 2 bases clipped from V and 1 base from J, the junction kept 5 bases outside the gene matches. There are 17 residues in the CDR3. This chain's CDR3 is CASSEPGTGGPNTEAFF. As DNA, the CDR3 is TGTGCCAGCAGTGAACCCGGGACAGGGGGCCCGAACACTGAAGCTTTCTTT.

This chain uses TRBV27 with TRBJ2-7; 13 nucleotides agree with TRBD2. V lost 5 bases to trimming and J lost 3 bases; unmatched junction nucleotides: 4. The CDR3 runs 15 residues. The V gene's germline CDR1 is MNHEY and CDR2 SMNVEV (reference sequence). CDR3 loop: CASSPGLAGLYEQYF. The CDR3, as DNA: TGTGCCAGCAGTCCGGGACTAGCGGGACTCTACGAGCAGTACTTC.

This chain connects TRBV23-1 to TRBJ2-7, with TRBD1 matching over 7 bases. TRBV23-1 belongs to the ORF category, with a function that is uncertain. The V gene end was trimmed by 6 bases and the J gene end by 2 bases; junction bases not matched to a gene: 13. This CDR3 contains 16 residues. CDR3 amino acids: CASRMPGQLSAYEQYF. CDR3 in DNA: TGCGCCAGCAGGATGCCGGGACAGTTGAGCGCCTACGAGCAGTACTTC.

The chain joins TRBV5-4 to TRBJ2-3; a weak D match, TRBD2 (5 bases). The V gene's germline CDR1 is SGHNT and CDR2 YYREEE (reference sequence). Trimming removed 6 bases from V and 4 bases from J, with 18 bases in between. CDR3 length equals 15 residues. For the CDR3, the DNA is TGTGCCAGCACCGAAAGTGCTCGGGGAGCAGATACGCAGTATTTT. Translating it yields CASTESARGADTQYF.

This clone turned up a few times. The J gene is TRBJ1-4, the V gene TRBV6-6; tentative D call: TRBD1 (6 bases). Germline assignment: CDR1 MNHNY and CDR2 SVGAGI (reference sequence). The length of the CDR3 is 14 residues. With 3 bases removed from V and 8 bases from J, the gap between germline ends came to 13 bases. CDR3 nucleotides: TGTGCCAGCAGTTATATCACAGGGCGGGAAAAACTGTTTTTT. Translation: CASSYITGREKLFF.

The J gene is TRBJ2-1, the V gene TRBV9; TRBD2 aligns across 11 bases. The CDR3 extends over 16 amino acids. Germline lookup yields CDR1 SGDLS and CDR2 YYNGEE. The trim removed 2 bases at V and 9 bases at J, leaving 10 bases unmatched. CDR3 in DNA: TGTGCCAGCAGCGTCTCGGGTAGCGGGAGGGCCAGTGAGCAGTTCTTC. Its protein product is CASSVSGSGRASEQFF.

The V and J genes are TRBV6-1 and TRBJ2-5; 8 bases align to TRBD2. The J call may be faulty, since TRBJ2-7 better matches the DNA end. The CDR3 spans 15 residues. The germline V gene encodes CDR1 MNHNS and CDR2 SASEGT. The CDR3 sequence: CATQPTGGRAYEQYF. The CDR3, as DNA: TGTGCCACCCAGCCCACGGGGGGGAGGGCATACGAGCAGTACTTC.

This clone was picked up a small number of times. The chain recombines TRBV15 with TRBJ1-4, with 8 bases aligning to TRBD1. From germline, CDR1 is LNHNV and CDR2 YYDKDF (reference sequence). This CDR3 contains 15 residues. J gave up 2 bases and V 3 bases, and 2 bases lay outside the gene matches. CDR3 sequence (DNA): TGTGCCACCAGCAGCGGGACAGGTACTAATGAAAAACTGTTTTTT. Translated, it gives CATSSGTGTNEKLFF.

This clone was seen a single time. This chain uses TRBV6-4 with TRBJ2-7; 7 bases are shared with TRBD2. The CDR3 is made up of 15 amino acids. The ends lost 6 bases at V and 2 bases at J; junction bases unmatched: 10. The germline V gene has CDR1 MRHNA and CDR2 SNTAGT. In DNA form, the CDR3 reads TGTGCCAGCAGCCGGGAGGCGGCCGGCCCCTACGAGCAGTACTTC. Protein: CASSREAAGPYEQYF.

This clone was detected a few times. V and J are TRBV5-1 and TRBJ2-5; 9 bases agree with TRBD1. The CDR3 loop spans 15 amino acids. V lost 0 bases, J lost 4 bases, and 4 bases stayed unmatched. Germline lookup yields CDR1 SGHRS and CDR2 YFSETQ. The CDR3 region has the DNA TGCGCCAGCAGCTTGGGACAGGGGGTTGGAGAGACCCAGTACTTC. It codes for CASSLGQGVGETQYF.

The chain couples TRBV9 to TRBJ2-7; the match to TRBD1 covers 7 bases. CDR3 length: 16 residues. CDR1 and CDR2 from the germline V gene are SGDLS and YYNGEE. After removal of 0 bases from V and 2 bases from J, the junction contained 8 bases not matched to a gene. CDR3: CASSVGFTQGTYEQYF. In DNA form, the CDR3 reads TGTGCCAGCAGCGTAGGATTTACACAGGGGACCTACGAGCAGTACTTC.

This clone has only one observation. The CDR3 DNA sequence: TGCGCCAGCAGCTCTCAATCAGGGTATCAAGAGACCCAGTACTTC. Translated, it gives CASSSQSGYQETQYF. The J gene is TRBJ2-5, the V gene TRBV5-1, with D possibly matching TRBD1 (5 bases). Germline CDR1 SGHRS, CDR2 YFSETQ. The CDR3 runs to 15 residues. The V end lost 3 bases, the J end lost 2 bases, and 14 bases lay between the germline ends.

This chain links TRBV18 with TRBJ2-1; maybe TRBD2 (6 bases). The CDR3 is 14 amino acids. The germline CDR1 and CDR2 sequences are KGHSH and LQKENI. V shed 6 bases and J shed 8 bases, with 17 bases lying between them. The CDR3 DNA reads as TGTGCCAGCTCGGGCCAAGCGGGTAAGGATGAGCAGTTCTTC. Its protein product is CASSGQAGKDEQFF.

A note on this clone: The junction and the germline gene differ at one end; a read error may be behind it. CDR3 in amino acids: CASKSSGTYDTQYF. The CDR3 coding sequence is TGCGCTAGCAAGTCTAGCGGGACCTACGATACGCAGTATTTT. The chain has TRBV5-1 and TRBJ2-3, with 9 bases fitting TRBD2. This CDR3 contains 14 residues. CDR1 is SGHRS and CDR2 is YFSETQ in the germline V gene. Full variable domain (remainder filled in from reference TRBV5-1 and TRBJ2-3): KAGVTQTPRYLIKTRGQQVTLSCSPISGHRSVSWYQQTPGQGLQFLFEYFSETQRNKGNFPGRFSGRQFSNSRSEMNVSTLELGDSALYLCASKSSGTYDTQYFGPGTRLTVL.

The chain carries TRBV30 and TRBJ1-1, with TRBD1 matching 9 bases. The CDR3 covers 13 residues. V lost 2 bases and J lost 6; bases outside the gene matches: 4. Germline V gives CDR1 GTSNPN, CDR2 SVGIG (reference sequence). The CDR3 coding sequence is TGTGCCTGGAGTCGGACAGGGGTTCCTGAAGCTTTCTTT. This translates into CAWSRTGVPEAFF.

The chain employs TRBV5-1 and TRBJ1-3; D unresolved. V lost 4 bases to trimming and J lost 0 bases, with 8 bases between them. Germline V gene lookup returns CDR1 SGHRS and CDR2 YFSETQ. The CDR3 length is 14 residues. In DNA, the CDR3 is TGCGCCAGCAGCCCAGGAGGCTCTGGAAACACCATATATTTT. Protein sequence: CASSPGGSGNTIYF. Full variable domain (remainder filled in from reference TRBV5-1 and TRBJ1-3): KAGVTQTPRYLIKTRGQQVTLSCSPISGHRSVSWYQQTPGQGLQFLFEYFSETQRNKGNFPGRFSGRQFSNSRSEMNVSTLELGDSALYLCASSPGGSGNTIYFGEGSWLTVV.